Presented here are 2 T cell receptor beta chains from one specimen sequenced in a study of cytomegalovirus exposure and HLA in healthy donors. The PCR had 60 Vbeta and 13 Jbeta primers. Method: immunoSEQ multiplex PCR; TCRdb's copy keeps in-frame clones and lacks some. The data contain some 110,000 clones, around 62% of them singletons. The sequenced sample was PBMCs. Receptors originate from a woman in her thirties or forties in good health and CMV-seropositive.

The chain combines TRBV27 with TRBJ2-5, with 11 nucleotides matching TRBD2. The V gene's germline CDR1 is MNHEY and CDR2 SMNVEV (reference sequence). This CDR3 is built from 16 residues. After removal of 6 bases from V and 4 bases from J, the junction contained 10 bases not matched to a gene. CDR3 residues: CASSRTSGSNAETQYF. CDR3 coding DNA: TGTGCCAGCAGCCGAACTAGCGGGAGTAATGCAGAGACCCAGTACTTC.

This clone was detected only a few times. J is TRBJ2-1 and V is TRBV5-4; 13 bases line up with TRBD2. J lost 7 bases, V lost 0 bases, and 7 bases had no gene match. The CDR3 consists of 17 residues. Germline CDR1 and CDR2: SGHNT and YYREEE (reference sequence). CDR3 bases: TGTGCCAGCAGCTTGGGGGGGGGACTAGCGGGACATAATGAGCAGTTCTTC. Encoded protein: CASSLGGGLAGHNEQFF.